This entry concerns a single T cell receptor (beta chain). The data were produced by immunoSEQ multiplex PCR, yet TCRdb's version contains in-frame clones alone and is incomplete. The sample has some 5,100 clones; 72% are singletons. Germline values: CDR1 SGDLS, CDR2 YYNGEE. V lost 4 bases, J lost 5 bases, and 10 bases stayed unmatched. The CDR3 spans 16 residues. The entry originates in a study of T cell clonotyping in hematopoietic cell transplantation. This receptor was identified in a female patient aged 50-65 years who had an allogeneic stem cell transplant, so the T cells may come from the graft donor. Some clones in this sample may be carry-over from other donors' samples. V gene TRBV9 combines with J gene TRBJ2-2, with 8 bases matching TRBD1. The sequencing here drew on PBMCs, taken 100 days after allogeneic stem cell transplant. The CDR3: CASSPRTGSLTGELFF. The CDR3 DNA reads as TGTGCCAGCAGCCCTCGGACAGGGAGCCTAACCGGGGAGCTGTTTTTT.